This TCR beta chain was recorded in a study of T-cell reconstitution after alpha-beta-depleted transplantation in children. The CDR3 spans 16 residues. The germline gives CDR1 SGHRS, CDR2 YFSETQ. The trim removed 5 bases at V and 3 bases at J, leaving 10 bases unmatched. Overall study findings and caveats: Newly generated T cells supplied most T-cell counts and diversity one year post-transplant.

The sample holds a few counts of this clonotype. As yet, its antigen is unknown. The TCRbeta library incorporated unique molecular identifiers. In TCRdb, the PCR reads were re-called with MiXCR into one record per CDR3 protein. The sample lists about 1,000,000 distinct CDR3 sequences, 25% to 35% occurring once. The source was PBMCs, mostly from graft donor cells, collected 360 days after TCRalphabeta/CD19-depleted stem cell transplant. The origin of this receptor is a boy under two years old who had a stem cell transplant for SCID, so the T cells may come from the graft donor. This chain joins TRBV5-1 and TRBJ2-4; 8 bases align to TRBD1. The CDR3 coding sequence is TGCGCCAGCAGTTACGGACAGGGTGGCGGCAAAAACATTCAGTACTTC. As protein: CASSYGQGGGKNIQYF.